These 14 T cell receptor beta chains share one sample of origin, sequenced in a study of blood T cell repertoires in COVID-19. Clones were read by immunoSEQ multiplex PCR, and TCRdb kept only the in-frame ones, dropping some. The table shows under 200,000 clones, with more than 85% occurring only once. Specimen: peripheral blood. These receptors were taken from a man aged 70-80 years with active or convalescent COVID-19.

The chain uses TRBV21-1 and TRBJ2-7; the table's D call TRBD1 went unverified against the DNA. TRBV21-1 is noted as a pseudogene. The CDR3 has 16 residues. DNA for the CDR3: TGTGCCATCCAATTTGGGGACAGGCCGAATTTCTACGAGCAGTACTTC. This encodes CAIQFGDRPNFYEQYF.

V usage is TRBV10-2 and J usage is TRBJ2-5, with 8 bases aligning to TRBD1. The ends lost 5 bases at V and 5 bases at J; junction bases unmatched: 10. Looked up from germline, CDR1 is WSHSY and CDR2 is SAAADI. This CDR3 has 15 amino acids. CDR3 nucleotide sequence: TGCGCCAGCAGTTCGGCAGGGGGCGGGCGGGAGACCCAGTACTTC. Amino acids: CASSSAGGGRETQYF.

This chain uses TRBV19 with TRBJ1-5; D is perhaps TRBD1 (5 bases). Trimming removed 4 bases from V and 2 bases from J, with 18 bases in between. This CDR3 has 17 residues. Germline CDR1 reads LNHDA; CDR2 reads SQIVND (reference sequence). The CDR3 sequence is CASSTKARGLRNQPQHF. The CDR3 DNA follows: TGTGCCAGTAGTACCAAAGCAAGGGGCCTTCGCAATCAGCCCCAGCATTTT.

The gene calls are TRBV19 and TRBJ2-1; tentatively, D is TRBD2 (6 bases). Germline CDR1 LNHDA, CDR2 SQIVND (reference sequence). The CDR3 runs to 14 residues. The V gene lost 4 bases and the J gene lost 9 bases, with 16 bases spanning the gap. CDR3 DNA sequence: TGTGCCAGTAGTACCAGACTAGTTCAGGGTGAGCAGTTCTTC. This codes for CASSTRLVQGEQFF.

Here the CDR3 DNA reads TGTGCCAGCAGTGTGGAGACAGGGGCTATTACCTACGAGCAGTACTTC. Translating it yields CASSVETGAITYEQYF. The J gene is TRBJ2-7, the V gene TRBV6-1; 8 bases match TRBD1. V lost 4 bases to trimming and J lost 2 bases; unmatched junction nucleotides: 10. Germline assignment: CDR1 MNHNS and CDR2 SASEGT. This CDR3 spans 16 amino acids.

The gene calls are TRBV10-3 and TRBJ2-5; 8 positions agree with TRBD1. The germline V gene encodes CDR1 ENHRY and CDR2 SYGVKD. The V and J ends lost 3 bases and 5 bases, in that order; junction bases with no gene match: 8. The CDR3 totals 15 residues. The CDR3 bases are TGTGCCATCAGTGATAGCAGGGGGCTTAGGGAGACCCAGTACTTC. Translating it yields CAISDSRGLRETQYF.

V gene TRBV30 combines with J gene TRBJ2-2; maybe TRBD2 (7 bases). The CDR3 is 13 residues long. The V gene lost 8 bases and the J gene lost 6 bases, with 16 bases spanning the gap. The germline gives CDR1 GTSNPN, CDR2 SVGIG (reference sequence). The CDR3: CAHRGGGAGELFF. The CDR3 coding sequence is TGTGCCCACAGAGGGGGGGGAGCCGGGGAGCTGTTTTTT.

The V call is TRBV18, the J call TRBJ1-1; 7 nucleotides align to TRBD1. Germline CDR1 reads KGHSH; CDR2 reads LQKENI. Trimming removed 3 bases from V and 1 base from J; junction bases left unmatched: 8. The CDR3 totals 16 residues. CDR3: CASSPGGRTGNTEAFF. In DNA form, the CDR3 reads TGTGCCAGCTCACCGGGGGGAAGGACAGGGAACACTGAAGCTTTCTTT.

With respect to this clone: This specimen includes other DNA sequences encoding the same CDR3. This chain connects TRBV7-2 to TRBJ1-4, with unresolved D. The CDR3 consists of 14 residues. CDR1 SGHTA and CDR2 FQGNSA come from the germline V gene. Between the trimmed V and J ends, which lost 1 base and 4 bases, there was a span of 7 bases. The CDR3 DNA sequence: TGTGCCAGCAGCTTAGGAGGCGGTAATGAAAAACTGTTTTTT. Translation gives CASSLGGGNEKLFF.

The gene calls are TRBV25-1 and TRBJ2-4; a possible D gene is TRBD1 (6 bases). The CDR3 extends over 12 amino acids. V lost 5 bases, J lost 10 bases, and 12 bases lay in between. CDR1 is MGHDK and CDR2 is SYGVNS in the germline V gene. CDR3 bases: TGTGCCAGCAGTCCTCAGGGGCGGATTCAGTACTTC. Amino acids: CASSPQGRIQYF.

This rearrangement joins TRBV7-2 to TRBJ2-7; 7 nucleotides align to TRBD2. The germline V gene encodes CDR1 SGHTA and CDR2 FQGNSA. The CDR3 loop spans 13 amino acids. After removal of 4 bases from V and 2 bases from J, the junction contained 2 bases not matched to a gene. The CDR3 DNA follows: TGTGCCAGCAGCTCTGGACTAGCCTACGAGCAGTACTTC. Translating gives CASSSGLAYEQYF.

The chain employs TRBV5-6 and TRBJ1-2; unclear D gene. V dropped 1 base and J dropped 7 bases, with 14 bases sitting between them. The CDR3 runs to 14 residues. Germline-derived CDR1 and CDR2 are SGHDT and YYEEEE. CDR3 nucleotide sequence: TGTGCCAGCAGCTTGAGACCGGGAAGGACTGGCTACACCTTC. Protein: CASSLRPGRTGYTF.

The chain couples TRBV27 to TRBJ2-5; D is uncertain. V dropped 5 bases and J dropped 3 bases, with 4 bases sitting between them. Per germline, CDR1 MNHEY and CDR2 SMNVEV (reference sequence). The CDR3 contains 11 residues. The CDR3 DNA is TGTGCCAGCAGTCTAAAAGAGACCCAGTACTTC. Protein: CASSLKETQYF.

This rearrangement joins TRBV12-3 or TRBV12-4 to TRBJ2-7, with a tentative D call TRBD2 (6 bases). V lost 4 bases, J lost 2 bases, and 9 bases lay in between. CDR3 length equals 13 residues. The CDR3 sequence: CASSWTTTYEQYF. Here the CDR3 DNA reads TGTGCCAGCAGTTGGACTACCACCTACGAGCAGTACTTC.